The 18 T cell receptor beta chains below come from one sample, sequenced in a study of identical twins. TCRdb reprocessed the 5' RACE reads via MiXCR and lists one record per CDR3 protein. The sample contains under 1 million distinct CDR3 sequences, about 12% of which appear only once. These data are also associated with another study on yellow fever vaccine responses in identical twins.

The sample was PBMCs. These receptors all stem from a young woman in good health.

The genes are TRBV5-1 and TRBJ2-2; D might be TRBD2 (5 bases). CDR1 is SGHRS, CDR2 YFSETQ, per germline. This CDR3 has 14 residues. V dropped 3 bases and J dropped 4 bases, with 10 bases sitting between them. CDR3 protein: CASSSGEGTGELFF. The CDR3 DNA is TGCGCCAGCAGCTCCGGGGAAGGCACCGGGGAGCTGTTTTTT.

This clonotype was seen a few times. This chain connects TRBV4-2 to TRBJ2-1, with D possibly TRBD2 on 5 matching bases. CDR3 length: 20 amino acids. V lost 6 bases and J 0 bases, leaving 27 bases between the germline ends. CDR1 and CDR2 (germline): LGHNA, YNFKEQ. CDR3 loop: CASSKGAWEREWSSYNEQFF. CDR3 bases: TGTGCCAGCAGTAAAGGAGCGTGGGAGAGAGAGTGGAGCTCCTACAATGAGCAGTTCTTC.

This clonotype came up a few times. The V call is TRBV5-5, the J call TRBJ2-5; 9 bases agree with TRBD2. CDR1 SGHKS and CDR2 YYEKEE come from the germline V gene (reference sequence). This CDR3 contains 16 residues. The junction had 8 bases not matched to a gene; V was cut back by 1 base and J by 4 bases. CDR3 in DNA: TGTGCCAGCAGCTTGAGAGCGGGAGCGGGGGGAGAGACCCAGTACTTC. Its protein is CASSLRAGAGGETQYF.

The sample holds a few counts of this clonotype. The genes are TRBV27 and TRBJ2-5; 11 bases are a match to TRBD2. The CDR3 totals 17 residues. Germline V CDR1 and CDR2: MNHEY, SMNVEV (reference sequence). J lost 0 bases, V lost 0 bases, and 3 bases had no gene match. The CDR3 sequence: CASSLSPSGGHQETQYF. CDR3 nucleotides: TGTGCCAGCAGTTTATCTCCTAGCGGGGGGCACCAAGAGACCCAGTACTTC.

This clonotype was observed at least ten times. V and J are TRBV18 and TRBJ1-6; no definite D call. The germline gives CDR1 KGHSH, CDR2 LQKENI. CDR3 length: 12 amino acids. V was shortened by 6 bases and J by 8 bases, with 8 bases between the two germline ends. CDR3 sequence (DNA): TGTGCCAGCTCCTCCGGAGATTCACCCCTCCACTTT. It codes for CASSSGDSPLHF.

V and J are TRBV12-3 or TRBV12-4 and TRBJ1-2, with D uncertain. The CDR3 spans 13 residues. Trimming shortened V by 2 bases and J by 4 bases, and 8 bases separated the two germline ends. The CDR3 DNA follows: TGTGCCAGCAGTTTAAAGGGAAGCTATGGCTACACCTTC. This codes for CASSLKGSYGYTF.

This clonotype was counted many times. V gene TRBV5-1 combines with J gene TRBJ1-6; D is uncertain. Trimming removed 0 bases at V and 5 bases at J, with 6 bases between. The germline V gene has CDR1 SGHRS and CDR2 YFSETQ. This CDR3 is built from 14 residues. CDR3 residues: CASSLDSNNSPLHF. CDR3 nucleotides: TGCGCCAGCAGCTTGGACAGCAATAATTCACCCCTCCACTTT.

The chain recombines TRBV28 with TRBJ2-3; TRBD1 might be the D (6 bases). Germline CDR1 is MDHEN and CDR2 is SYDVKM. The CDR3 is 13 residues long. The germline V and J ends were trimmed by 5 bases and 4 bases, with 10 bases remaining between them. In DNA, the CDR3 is TGTGCCAGCAGTGGGGGCCACCCAGATACGCAGTATTTT. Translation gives CASSGGHPDTQYF.

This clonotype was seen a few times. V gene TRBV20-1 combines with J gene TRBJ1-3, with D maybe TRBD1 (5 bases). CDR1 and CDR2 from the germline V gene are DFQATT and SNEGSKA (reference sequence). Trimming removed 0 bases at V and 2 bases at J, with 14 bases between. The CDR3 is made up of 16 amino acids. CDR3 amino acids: CSARESGGKTGNTIYF. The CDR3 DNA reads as TGCAGTGCTAGAGAGTCTGGGGGAAAGACTGGAAACACCATATATTTT.

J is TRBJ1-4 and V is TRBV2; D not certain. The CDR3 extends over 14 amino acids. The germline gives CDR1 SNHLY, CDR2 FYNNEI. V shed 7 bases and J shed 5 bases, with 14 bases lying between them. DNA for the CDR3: TGTGCCAGCAAGGGAGCTTTTAAAAATGAAAAACTGTTTTTT. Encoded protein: CASKGAFKNEKLFF.

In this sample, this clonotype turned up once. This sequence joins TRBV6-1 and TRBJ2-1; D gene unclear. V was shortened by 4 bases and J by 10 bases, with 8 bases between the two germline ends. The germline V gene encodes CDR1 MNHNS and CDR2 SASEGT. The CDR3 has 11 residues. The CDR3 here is CASSGSGEQFF. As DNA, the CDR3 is TGTGCCAGCAGTGGTTCGGGCGAGCAGTTCTTC.

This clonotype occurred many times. DNA of the CDR3: TGTGCCAGCGGGAGAAACAATGAGCAGTTCTTC. It is translated as CASGRNNEQFF. The chain joins TRBV12-3 or TRBV12-4 to TRBJ2-1; D is perhaps TRBD2 (5 bases). Trimming cost V 8 bases and J 5 bases, with 7 bases left between them. The CDR3 runs to 11 residues.

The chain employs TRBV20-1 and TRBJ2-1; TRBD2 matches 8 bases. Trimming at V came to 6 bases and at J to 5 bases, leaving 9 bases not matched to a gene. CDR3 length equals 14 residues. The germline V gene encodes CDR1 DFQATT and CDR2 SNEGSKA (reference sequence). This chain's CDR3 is CSAPGGSGDNEQFF. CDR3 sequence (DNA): TGCAGTGCCCCCGGGGGTAGCGGGGACAATGAGCAGTTCTTC.

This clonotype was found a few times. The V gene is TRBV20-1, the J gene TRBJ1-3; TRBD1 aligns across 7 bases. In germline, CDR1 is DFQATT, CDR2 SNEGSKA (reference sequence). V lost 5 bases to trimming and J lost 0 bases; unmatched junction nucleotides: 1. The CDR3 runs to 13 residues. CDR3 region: CSAGTDSGNTIYF. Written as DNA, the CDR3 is TGCAGTGCTGGGACAGACTCTGGAAACACCATATATTTT.

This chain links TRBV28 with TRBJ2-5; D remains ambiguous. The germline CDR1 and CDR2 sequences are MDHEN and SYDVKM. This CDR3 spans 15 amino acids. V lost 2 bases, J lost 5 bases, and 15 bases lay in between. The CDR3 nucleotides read TGTGCCAGCAGTTTACTTGGACGCGCAGCCGAGACCCAGTACTTC. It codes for CASSLLGRAAETQYF.

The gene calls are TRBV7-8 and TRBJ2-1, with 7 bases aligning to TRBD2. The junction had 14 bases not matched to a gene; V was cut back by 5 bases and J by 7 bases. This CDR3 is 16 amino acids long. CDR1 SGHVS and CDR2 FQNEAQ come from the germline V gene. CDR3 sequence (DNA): TGTGCCAGCAGCCTCTCGGGAAAGCGGGGACGGAATGAGCAGTTCTTC. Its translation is CASSLSGKRGRNEQFF.

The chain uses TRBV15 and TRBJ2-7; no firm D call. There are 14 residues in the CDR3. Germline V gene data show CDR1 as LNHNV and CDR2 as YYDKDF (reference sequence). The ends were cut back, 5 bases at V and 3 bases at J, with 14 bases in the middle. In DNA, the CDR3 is TGTGCCACCAGCGAAAGGTTTGGTTTCTACGAGCAGTACTTC. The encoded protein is CATSERFGFYEQYF.

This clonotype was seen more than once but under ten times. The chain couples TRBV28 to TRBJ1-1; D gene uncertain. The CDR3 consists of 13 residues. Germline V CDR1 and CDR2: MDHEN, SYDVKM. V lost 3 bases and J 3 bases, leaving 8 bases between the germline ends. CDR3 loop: CASSFSWDTEAFF. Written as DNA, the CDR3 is TGTGCCAGCAGTTTTAGTTGGGACACTGAAGCTTTCTTT.